The 29 T cell receptor beta chains below all came from one sample that was sequenced in a study of T cell responses to AZD1222 COVID-19 vaccine. Generated by immunoSEQ multiplex PCR, the TCRdb table keeps only in-frame clones and is missing some. This table holds 150,000 to 200,000 clones, approximately 88% found once. The sample was peripheral blood, taken on day 0 of AZD1222 vaccination. The receptors were gathered from an adult in good health.

V is TRBV6-5 and J is TRBJ1-2; D uncertain. The CDR3 loop spans 13 amino acids. V lost 8 bases, J lost 0 bases, and 10 bases lay in between. CDR1 and CDR2 (germline): MNHEY, SVGAGI. This CDR3 is CASPKTANYGYTF. As DNA, the CDR3 is TGTGCCAGCCCGAAGACGGCTAACTATGGCTACACCTTC.

The gene calls are TRBV7-2 and TRBJ1-2, with a weak D call TRBD1 (6 bases). Germline-derived CDR1 and CDR2 are SGHTA and FQGNSA. This CDR3 is built from 16 residues. V was pared by 5 bases and J by 7 bases, with 23 bases between. The CDR3 coding sequence is TGTGCCAGCAGCGGTGGAGGACAGCTCAGCCTCGGTGGCTACACCTTC. Translation gives CASSGGGQLSLGGYTF. The variable domain in full, completed from reference TRBV7-2 and TRBJ1-2, reads GAGVSQSPSNKVTEKGKDVELRCDPISGHTALYWYRQSLGQGLEFLIYFQGNSAPDKSGLPSDRFSAERTGGSVSTLTIQRTQQEDSAVYLCASSGGGQLSLGGYTFGSGTRLTVV.

The table lists this clone with a few counts. The chain couples TRBV5-1 to TRBJ1-2, with D uncertain. The CDR3 has 13 residues. The ends were cut back, 0 bases at V and 3 bases at J, with 6 bases in the middle. Germline CDR1 SGHRS, CDR2 YFSETQ. The CDR3 reads CASSLDGDYGYTF. CDR3 sequence (DNA): TGCGCCAGCAGCTTGGACGGAGACTATGGCTACACCTTC.

This chain connects TRBV4-2 to TRBJ2-6, with a possible D match to TRBD1 (5 bases). The V gene lost 0 bases and the J gene lost 0 bases, with 9 bases spanning the gap. The germline V gene has CDR1 LGHNA and CDR2 YNFKEQ. The CDR3 consists of 17 residues. The CDR3 here is CASSQDPGFSGANVLTF. In nucleotides, the CDR3 is TGTGCCAGCAGCCAAGATCCAGGGTTCTCTGGGGCCAACGTCCTGACTTTC.

This sequence joins TRBV5-1 and TRBJ1-2; weak D call: TRBD1 (5 bases). V was clipped by 4 bases and J by 5 bases, with 15 bases between them. In germline, CDR1 is SGHRS, CDR2 YFSETQ. The CDR3 consists of 14 residues. The CDR3 sequence: CASSRSGVKYGYTF. Here the CDR3 DNA reads TGCGCCAGCAGCCGGTCGGGGGTGAAGTATGGCTACACCTTC.

The rearrangement uses TRBV19 and TRBJ1-5, with a possible D match to TRBD1 (6 bases). This CDR3 contains 15 residues. V lost 7 bases to trimming and J lost 4 bases, with 17 bases between them. Germline CDR1 LNHDA, CDR2 SQIVND (reference sequence). CDR3 sequence reads: CASIRVGGSNQPQHF. Written as DNA, the CDR3 is TGTGCCAGTATCAGGGTAGGGGGTTCAAATCAGCCCCAGCATTTT.

This clone occurred a few times. The rearrangement links TRBV6-1 to TRBJ2-7, with D possibly called TRBD1 or TRBD2 (5 bases each). Per germline, CDR1 MNHNS and CDR2 SASEGT. The V end lost 2 bases, the J end lost 4 bases, and 15 bases lay between the germline ends. The CDR3 covers 15 residues. The CDR3 region has the DNA TGTGCCAGCAGTGAAAGCGGCAGGGCACCTTACGAGCAGTACGTC. This codes for CASSESGRAPYEQYV.

This clone showed up just once. This sequence joins TRBV5-4 and TRBJ1-1; unclear D gene. Germline V lookup: CDR1 SGHNT, CDR2 YYREEE (reference sequence). This CDR3 spans 14 amino acids. V was cut by 0 bases and J by 4 bases, with 10 bases left in between. The CDR3 here is CASSLVGGITEAFF. The CDR3 bases are TGTGCCAGCAGCTTGGTGGGTGGGATCACTGAAGCTTTCTTT. The full variable domain, completed using reference TRBV5-4 and TRBJ1-1, is ETGVTQSPTHLIKTRGQQVTLRCSSQSGHNTVSWYQQALGQGPQFIFQYYREEENGRGNFPPRFSGLQFPNYSSELNVNALELDDSALYLCASSLVGGITEAFFGQGTRLTVV.

Only a few counts were recorded for this clone. V gene TRBV28 combines with J gene TRBJ1-4; 7 bases match TRBD1. The CDR3 loop spans 13 amino acids. Unmatched junction bases numbered 3, after V lost 7 bases and J lost 4 bases. CDR1 is MDHEN and CDR2 is SYDVKM in the germline V gene. This CDR3 reads CASNRDSNEKLFF. CDR3 DNA: TGTGCCAGCAACCGGGACAGTAATGAAAAACTGTTTTTT.

The rearrangement links TRBV3-1 (or the pseudogene TRBV3-2) to TRBJ1-1; D remains unclear. V was shortened by 4 bases and J by 0 bases, with 6 bases between the two germline ends. The CDR3 is 13 amino acids. CDR1 and CDR2 (germline): LGHDT, YNNKEL (reference sequence). CDR3 sequence: CASSPKMNTEAFF. As DNA, the CDR3 is TGTGCCAGCAGCCCTAAAATGAACACTGAAGCTTTCTTT.

This chain joins TRBV6-5 and TRBJ1-5; 9 bases align to TRBD1. The CDR3 runs 14 residues. With 8 bases clipped from V and 5 bases from J, the junction kept 7 bases outside the gene matches. Germline V gives CDR1 MNHEY, CDR2 SVGAGI. The CDR3, as DNA: TGTGCCAGCTCCCTAACAGGGGGCTATCAGCCCCAGCATTTT. Translating it yields CASSLTGGYQPQHF.

CDR3 coding DNA: TGCGCCAGCAGCCAGGAAGGGATGCATTCACCCCTCCACTTT. Encoded protein: CASSQEGMHSPLHF. This chain connects TRBV4-3 to TRBJ1-6; D is ambiguous. In germline, CDR1 is LGHNA, CDR2 YSLEER. The CDR3 loop spans 14 amino acids. The V end was cut by 3 bases, the J end by 8 bases, with 11 bases between.

The chain links TRBV28 to TRBJ1-2; 8 nucleotides align to TRBD1. CDR3 size: 14 residues. With V trimmed by 10 bases and J by 0 bases, 7 bases remained unmatched. Germline V gene sequence: CDR1 MDHEN, CDR2 SYDVKM. CDR3 sequence reads: CAIDQGAANYGYTF. The CDR3, as DNA: TGTGCCATCGACCAGGGGGCAGCTAACTATGGCTACACCTTC.

This chain uses TRBV28 with TRBJ2-7; the D gene could be TRBD1 or TRBD2 (5 bases each). Trimming took 6 bases from V and 1 from J, leaving 16 bases between them. This CDR3 has 15 residues. Per germline, CDR1 MDHEN and CDR2 SYDVKM. In DNA, the CDR3 is TGTGCCAGCAGCCTGTTCGGGGCTCGGTCCTACGAGCAGTACTTC. Translation: CASSLFGARSYEQYF.

The gene calls are TRBV28 and TRBJ2-2; no clear D. Germline CDR1 reads MDHEN; CDR2 reads SYDVKM. Trimming took 4 bases from V and 5 from J, leaving 17 bases between them. The CDR3 is 16 amino acids. CDR3 in DNA: TGTGCCAGCAGTTCCACCCATGATCGACATACCGGGGAGCTGTTTTTT. Translated: CASSSTHDRHTGELFF.

The gene calls are TRBV11-2 and TRBJ2-3, with D possibly being TRBD1 (5 bases). Trimming removed 1 base from V and 3 bases from J, with 11 bases in between. Germline V lookup: CDR1 SGHAT, CDR2 FQNNGV. CDR3 length: 15 amino acids. The chain's CDR3 is CASSLGRVWTDTQYF. As DNA, the CDR3 is TGTGCCAGCAGCTTAGGCAGGGTGTGGACAGATACGCAGTATTTT.

This clone was seen once. V is TRBV19 and J is TRBJ2-5; unclear D gene. The CDR3 runs 14 residues. V was trimmed by 3 bases and J by 5 bases, leaving 13 bases between them. Germline V lookup: CDR1 LNHDA, CDR2 SQIVND (reference sequence). The CDR3 protein is CASSIGRLAETQYF. The CDR3 bases are TGTGCCAGTAGTATCGGTCGGCTGGCCGAGACCCAGTACTTC.

The gene calls are TRBV6-1 and TRBJ2-2; D possibly corresponds to TRBD1 (6 bases). This CDR3 is 16 amino acids long. Germline lookup yields CDR1 MNHNS and CDR2 SASEGT. With 4 bases removed from V and 1 base from J, the gap between germline ends came to 13 bases. This CDR3 reads CASSGSGHENTGELFF. The CDR3 nucleotides read TGTGCCAGCAGTGGATCGGGACACGAGAACACCGGGGAGCTGTTTTTT.

V gene TRBV7-6 combines with J gene TRBJ1-1; D uncertain. The CDR3 is 14 amino acids. The germline V gene has CDR1 SGHVS and CDR2 FNYEAQ. The V gene lost 1 base and the J gene lost 7 bases, with 13 bases spanning the gap. The CDR3 coding sequence is TGTGCCAGCAGCTTAGAAGTGTACGGCAGTGAAGCTTTCTTT. Amino acids: CASSLEVYGSEAFF. The entire variable domain, with the rest obtained from reference TRBV7-6 and TRBJ1-1, is as follows: GAGVSQSPRYKVTKRGQDVALRCDPISGHVSLYWYRQALGQGPEFLTYFNYEAQQDKSGLPNDRFSAERPEGSISTLTIQRTEQRDSAMYRCASSLEVYGSEAFFGQGTRLTVV.

The gene calls are TRBV7-2 and TRBJ1-5, with unresolved D. V was trimmed by 4 bases and J by 3 bases, leaving 7 bases between them. Germline CDR1 and CDR2: SGHTA and FQGNSA. The CDR3 length is 13 residues. CDR3 DNA: TGTGCCAGCAGCTCCGGACCCAATCAGCCCCAGCATTTT. This sequence encodes CASSSGPNQPQHF.

This clone appeared a single time. This chain joins TRBV6-5 and TRBJ2-3; TRBD2 matches 9 bases. Looked up from germline, CDR1 is MNHEY and CDR2 is SVGAGI. V gave up 0 bases and J gave up 4 bases; unmatched junction bases: 2. The CDR3 contains 15 residues. As DNA, the CDR3 is TGTGCCAGCAGTTACTCTAGCGGGGGCTCAGATACGCAGTATTTT. It yields the protein CASSYSSGGSDTQYF.

The rearrangement joins TRBV7-2 to TRBJ1-2; D gene ambiguous. Trimming cost V 1 base and J 7 bases, with 13 bases left between them. Germline loops: CDR1 SGHTA, CDR2 FQGNSA. This CDR3 is built from 14 residues. The CDR3 loop is CASSLELGLVGYTF. The CDR3 DNA follows: TGTGCCAGCAGCTTAGAATTGGGTTTGGTTGGCTACACCTTC.

This chain joins TRBV5-4 and TRBJ2-3, with D possibly matching TRBD2 (5 bases). Trimming took off 6 bases at V and 1 base at J, with 9 bases between the two ends. Germline CDR1 is SGHNT and CDR2 is YYREEE (reference sequence). CDR3 length equals 13 residues. The CDR3 region has the DNA TGTGCCAGCAAGGCGGGCCGCACAGATACGCAGTATTTT. Protein: CASKAGRTDTQYF.

The chain joins TRBV5-4 to TRBJ2-1, with D possibly called TRBD1 or TRBD2 (5 bases each). The CDR3 length is 15 residues. Trimming removed 0 bases from V and 5 bases from J, with 12 bases in between. Germline lookup yields CDR1 SGHNT and CDR2 YYREEE (reference sequence). The CDR3 loop reads CASSLGGASHNEQFF. Written as DNA, the CDR3 is TGTGCCAGCAGCTTGGGAGGGGCTAGTCACAATGAGCAGTTCTTC.

This clone was observed a few times. This rearrangement joins TRBV19 to TRBJ2-4, with D possibly called TRBD1 or TRBD2 (5 bases each). In germline, CDR1 is LNHDA, CDR2 SQIVND (reference sequence). CDR3 length equals 14 residues. The V and J ends lost 5 bases and 6 bases respectively, with 14 bases between them. DNA of the CDR3: TGTGCCAGTAGTGTTTCGGGGCTTGTAAACATTCAGTACTTC. Its translation is CASSVSGLVNIQYF.

The gene calls are TRBV6-5 and TRBJ1-1; D perhaps matches TRBD1 (5 bases). Trimming cost V 5 bases and J 5 bases, with 12 bases left between them. CDR1 and CDR2 (germline): MNHEY, SVGAGI. This CDR3 has 13 residues. CDR3 bases: TGTGCCAGCAGTCGGGACGGGTGGACTGAAGCTTTCTTT. Translated: CASSRDGWTEAFF.

The CDR3 DNA follows: TGCGCCAGCAGCTTGTTTACCATAGAAGAGACCCAGTACTTC. Translation: CASSLFTIEETQYF. The chain combines TRBV5-1 with TRBJ2-5; the D is unclear. Per the germline V gene, CDR1 is SGHRS and CDR2 is YFSETQ. The CDR3 is 14 amino acids. The ends were cut back, 1 base at V and 3 bases at J, with 10 bases in the middle.

This sequence joins TRBV7-2 and TRBJ2-1; 10 bases align to TRBD2. The CDR3 loop spans 15 amino acids. From germline, CDR1 is SGHTA and CDR2 FQGNSA. The J segment lost 8 bases and the V segment lost 2 bases, leaving 6 bases of the junction unmatched. The CDR3 DNA follows: TGTGCCAGCAGCTTACCTAGCGGGAGTACAGATGAGCAGTTCTTC. This sequence encodes CASSLPSGSTDEQFF. The full variable domain, its missing parts supplied by reference TRBV7-2 and TRBJ2-1, is GAGVSQSPSNKVTEKGKDVELRCDPISGHTALYWYRQSLGQGLEFLIYFQGNSAPDKSGLPSDRFSAERTGGSVSTLTIQRTQQEDSAVYLCASSLPSGSTDEQFFGPGTRLTVL.

This chain links TRBV5-1 with TRBJ1-6; 9 nucleotides line up with TRBD1. The CDR3 sequence is 16 residues long. The junction had 4 bases not matched to a gene; V was cut back by 0 bases and J by 6 bases. The germline gives CDR1 SGHRS, CDR2 YFSETQ. Here the CDR3 DNA reads TGCGCCAGCAGCTTGGAGGGGACAGGGAGTAATTCACCCCTCCACTTT. Translated: CASSLEGTGSNSPLHF. The full variable domain, rest sourced from reference TRBV5-1 and TRBJ1-6, is KAGVTQTPRYLIKTRGQQVTLSCSPISGHRSVSWYQQTPGQGLQFLFEYFSETQRNKGNFPGRFSGRQFSNSRSEMNVSTLELGDSALYLCASSLEGTGSNSPLHFGNGTRLTVT.